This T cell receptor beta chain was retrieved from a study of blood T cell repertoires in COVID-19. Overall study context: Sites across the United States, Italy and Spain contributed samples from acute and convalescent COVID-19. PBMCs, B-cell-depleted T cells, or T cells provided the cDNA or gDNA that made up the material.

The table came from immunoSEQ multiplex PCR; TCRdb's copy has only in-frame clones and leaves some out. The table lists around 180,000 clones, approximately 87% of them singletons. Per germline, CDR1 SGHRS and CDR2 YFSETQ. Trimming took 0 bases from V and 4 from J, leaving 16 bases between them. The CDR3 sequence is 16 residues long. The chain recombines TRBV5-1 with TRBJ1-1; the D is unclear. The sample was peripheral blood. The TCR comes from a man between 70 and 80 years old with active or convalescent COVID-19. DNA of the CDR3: TGCGCCAGCAGCTTGGGGGCCCTAGGCGAGGGCACTGAAGCTTTCTTT. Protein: CASSLGALGEGTEAFF.